This T cell receptor (beta chain) was documented in a study of glioma-infiltrating T cells. The study, taken as a whole, reports: Tissue-blood divergence was below expectation in non-neoplastic patients, above in gliomas.

Remarks on this clonotype: The antigen is not known. One end of the junction fails to match germline, which may point to a read error.

Using RNA template, CDR3s of TCR alpha and beta were amplified with iRepertoire arm-PCR. Input was roughly 100-450 ng of tissue mRNA or PBMC total RNA. TCRdb re-analysed the multiplex PCR reads in MiXCR, keeping a single row per CDR3 protein. The profile shows approximately 100,000 distinct CDR3 sequences, approximately 26% of them singletons. CDR3 length equals 12 residues. Germline CDR1 is LNHDA and CDR2 is SQIVND (reference sequence). The specimen was glioma tissue, nonneoplastic brain tissue, or PBMCs (not recorded which). The chain uses TRBV19 and TRBJ2-7; D not certain. The source of this sequence is a human donor with low-grade glioma or glioblastoma, undergoing nonglioma brain surgery, or in good health (not recorded which). In DNA, the CDR3 is TGTGGCAGTAGTATGAAAGACGACGAGCAGTACTTC. As protein: CGSSMKDDEQYF.